Listed here are 9 T cell receptor beta chains from one sample, sequenced in a study. TCRdb re-analysed the 5' RACE reads in MiXCR, keeping a single row per CDR3 protein. The sample has tens of thousands of distinct CDR3 sequences; more than 20% are singletons. The sample taken for sequencing was tumor-infiltrating naive CD4+ T cells sorted from the breast tumor. Subset here: naive CD4+ T cells, CD4+CD45RA+CD25-. The receptors stem from a female donor with breast cancer.

This clonotype was picked up a small number of times. This rearrangement joins TRBV29-1 to TRBJ2-3, with 8 bases matching TRBD2. Per the germline V gene, CDR1 is SQVTM and CDR2 is ANQGSEA. The CDR3 loop spans 15 amino acids. V shed 5 bases, J shed 5 bases, and the junction held 12 bases outside the gene matches. The CDR3 bases are TGCAGCGTTACAAGCATTGGCGGGAGGCAAGATACGCAGTATTTT. This translates into CSVTSIGGRQDTQYF.

This clonotype turned up a few times. The chain joins TRBV9 to TRBJ2-5; 8 nucleotides agree with TRBD2. V shed 3 bases, J shed 3 bases, and the junction held 4 bases outside the gene matches. Germline assignment: CDR1 SGDLS and CDR2 YYNGEE. This CDR3 region has 14 residues. CDR3 in DNA: TGTGCCAGCAGCGCGGGACTAGAAAAAGAGACCCAGTACTTC. It is translated as CASSAGLEKETQYF. The complete variable domain, with remaining parts taken from reference TRBV9 and TRBJ2-5, reads DSGVTQTPKHLITATGQRVTLRCSPRSGDLSVYWYQQSLDQGLQFLIQYYNGEERAKGNILERFSAQQFPDLHSELNLSSLELGDSALYFCASSAGLEKETQYFGPGTRLLVL.

The chain has TRBV11-1 and TRBJ2-5; 9 bases are a match to TRBD1. The CDR3 contains 15 residues. Germline trimming cut 1 base from V and 4 bases from J; bases unmatched to any gene: 4. Per germline, CDR1 SGHAT and CDR2 FQDESV (reference sequence). The CDR3 is CASSLGTGERETQYF. CDR3 bases: TGTGCCAGCAGCTTAGGGACAGGGGAGCGAGAGACCCAGTACTTC.

The chain joins TRBV6-2 or TRBV6-3 to TRBJ1-2; 9 bases are shared with TRBD1. This CDR3 is 15 amino acids long. CDR1 is MNHEY and CDR2 is SVGEGT in the germline V gene. Trimming took 2 bases from V and 4 from J; bases not matched to a gene: 5. CDR3: CASSYQQGASYGYTF. DNA of the CDR3: TGTGCCAGCAGTTACCAACAGGGGGCAAGCTATGGCTACACCTTC.

This clonotype is medium-sized within its sample. The gene calls are TRBV20-1 and TRBJ1-6; D perhaps matches TRBD1 (6 bases). Trimming removed 0 bases at V and 6 bases at J, with 12 bases between. Per germline, CDR1 DFQATT and CDR2 SNEGSKA (reference sequence). The CDR3 consists of 15 residues. The CDR3 bases are TGCAGTGCTAGAGATCGGCAGGGGATTAATTCACCCCTCCACTTT. Translating gives CSARDRQGINSPLHF.

This clonotype has ten or more counts. The chain carries TRBV6-2 or TRBV6-3 and TRBJ2-3, with D possibly being TRBD1 (6 bases). Germline V CDR1 and CDR2: MNHEY, SVGEGT. V gave up 2 bases and J gave up 3 bases, with 9 bases separating them. The CDR3 runs to 14 residues. CDR3 amino acids: CASSYGQKTDTQYF. The CDR3 coding sequence is TGTGCCAGCAGTTACGGACAGAAGACAGATACGCAGTATTTT.

This clonotype has at least ten counts. Its ends do not fully match the called genes, so a read error is possible. This chain joins TRBV5-1 and TRBJ2-3; 13 positions agree with TRBD2. The V gene's germline CDR1 is SGHRS and CDR2 YFSETQ. CDR3 size: 16 residues. Here the CDR3 DNA reads TGTGCCAGCAGCCTAGGGACTAGCGGGGGCACAGATACGCAGTATTTT. Translated, it gives CASSLGTSGGTDTQYF.

The chain carries TRBV4-1 and TRBJ2-3; unclear D gene. The CDR3 contains 15 residues. The V end was cut by 4 bases, the J end by 3 bases, with 14 bases between. CDR1 and CDR2 from the germline V gene are MGHRA and YSYEKL. The CDR3 is CASSRGNSNTDTQYF. In nucleotides, the CDR3 is TGCGCCAGCAGCCGCGGAAACAGTAATACAGATACGCAGTATTTT.

The chain employs TRBV5-1 and TRBJ2-6; 8 bases map to TRBD1. There are 19 residues in the CDR3. Trimming at V came to 1 base and at J to 0 bases, leaving 9 bases not matched to a gene. Germline V gene data show CDR1 as SGHRS and CDR2 as YFSETQ. CDR3 coding DNA: TGCGCCAGCAGCTTGAGGTCTCAGGGGGCTAGCTCTGGGGCCAACGTCCTGACTTTC. This encodes CASSLRSQGASSGANVLTF.